This is a list of T cell receptor beta chains from one sample in a study of memory B cells and T cells in multiple sclerosis. The repertoire was sequenced with immunoSEQ multiplex PCR; TCRdb's copy has only in-frame clones and lacks some. Found here are around 620 clones, over 75% of them singletons; the top ten hold roughly an eighth. The sequencing sample was made of brain tissue. The receptors here all came from a human donor with multiple sclerosis. Each CDR3 is given with its conserved first and last residue. Fields, in order: V gene, J gene, D gene, CDR3 DNA, CDR3 protein. A D gene is named only where the DNA matches it firmly.

>TRBV9|TRBJ1-1|NA
TGTGCCAGCAGCGCCGGACACGTAGACACTGAAGCTTTCTTT
CASSAGHVDTEAFF
>TRBV7-3|TRBJ1-2|NA
TGTGCCAGCAGCTTATCATTCTCCCCCTCGGGCTATGGCTACACCTTC
CASSLSFSPSGYGYTF
>TRBV7-2|TRBJ2-5|NA
TGTGCCAGCAGCTACGATTTACCCGGGACTCTGGAGGGGACCCAGTACTTC
CASSYDLPGTLEGTQYF
>TRBV2|TRBJ1-5|NA
TGTGCCAGCAGTATAGGGACAACTAGCAATCAGCCCCAGCATTTT
CASSIGTTSNQPQHF
>TRBV28|TRBJ1-5|NA
TGTGCCAGCAGCCCCCCGGCGGACAATCAGCCCCAGCATTTT
CASSPPADNQPQHF
>TRBV4-1|TRBJ2-3|NA
TGCGCCAGCAGCCAAGTTCAAGCGATAGATACGCAGTATTTT
CASSQVQAIDTQYF